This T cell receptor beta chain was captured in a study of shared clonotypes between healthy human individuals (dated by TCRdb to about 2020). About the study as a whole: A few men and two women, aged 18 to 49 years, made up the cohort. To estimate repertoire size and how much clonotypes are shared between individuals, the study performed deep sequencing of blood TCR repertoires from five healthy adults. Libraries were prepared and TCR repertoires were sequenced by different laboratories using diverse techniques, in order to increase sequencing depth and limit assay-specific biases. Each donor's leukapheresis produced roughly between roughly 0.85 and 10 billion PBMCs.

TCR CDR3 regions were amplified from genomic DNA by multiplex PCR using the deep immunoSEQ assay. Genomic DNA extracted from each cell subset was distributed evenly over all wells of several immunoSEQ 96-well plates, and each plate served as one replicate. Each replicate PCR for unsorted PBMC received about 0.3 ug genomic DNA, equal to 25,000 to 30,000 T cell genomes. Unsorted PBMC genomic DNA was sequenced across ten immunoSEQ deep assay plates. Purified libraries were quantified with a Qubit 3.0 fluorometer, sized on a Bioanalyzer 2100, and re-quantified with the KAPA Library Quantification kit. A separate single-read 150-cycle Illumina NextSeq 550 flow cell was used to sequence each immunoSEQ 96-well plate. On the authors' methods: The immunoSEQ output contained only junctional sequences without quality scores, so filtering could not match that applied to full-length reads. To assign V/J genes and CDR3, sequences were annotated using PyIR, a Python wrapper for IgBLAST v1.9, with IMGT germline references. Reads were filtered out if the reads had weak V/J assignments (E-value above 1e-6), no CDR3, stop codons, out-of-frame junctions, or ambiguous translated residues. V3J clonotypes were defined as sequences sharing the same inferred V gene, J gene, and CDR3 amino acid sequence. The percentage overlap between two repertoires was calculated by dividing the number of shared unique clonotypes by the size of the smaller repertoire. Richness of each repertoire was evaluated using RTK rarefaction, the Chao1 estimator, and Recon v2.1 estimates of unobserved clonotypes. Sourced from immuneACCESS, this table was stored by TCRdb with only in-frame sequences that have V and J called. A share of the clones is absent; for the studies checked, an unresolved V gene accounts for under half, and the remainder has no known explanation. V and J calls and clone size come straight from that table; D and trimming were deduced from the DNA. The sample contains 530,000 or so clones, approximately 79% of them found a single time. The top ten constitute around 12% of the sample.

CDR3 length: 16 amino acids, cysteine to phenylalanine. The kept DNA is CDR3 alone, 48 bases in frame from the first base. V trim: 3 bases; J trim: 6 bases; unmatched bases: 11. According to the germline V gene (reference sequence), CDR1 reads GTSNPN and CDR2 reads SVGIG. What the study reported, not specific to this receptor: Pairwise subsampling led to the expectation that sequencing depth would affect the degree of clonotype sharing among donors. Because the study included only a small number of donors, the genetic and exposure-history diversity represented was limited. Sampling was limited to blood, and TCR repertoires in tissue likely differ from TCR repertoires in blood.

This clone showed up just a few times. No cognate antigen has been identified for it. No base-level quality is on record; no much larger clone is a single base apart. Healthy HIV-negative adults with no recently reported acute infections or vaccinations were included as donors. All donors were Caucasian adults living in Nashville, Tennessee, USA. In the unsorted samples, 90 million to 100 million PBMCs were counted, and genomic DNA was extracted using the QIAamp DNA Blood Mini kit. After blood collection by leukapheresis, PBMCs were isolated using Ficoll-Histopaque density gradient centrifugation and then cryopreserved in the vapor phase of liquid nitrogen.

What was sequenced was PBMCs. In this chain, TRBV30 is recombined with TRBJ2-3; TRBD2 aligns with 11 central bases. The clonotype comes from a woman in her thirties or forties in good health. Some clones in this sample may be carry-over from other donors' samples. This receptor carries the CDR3 CAWSLGTSGAGDTQYF. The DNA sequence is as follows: TGTGCCTGGAGCCTTGGGACTAGCGGAGCCGGGGATACGCAGTATTTT. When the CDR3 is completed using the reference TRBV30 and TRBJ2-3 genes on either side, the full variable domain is SQTIHQWPATLVQPVGSPLSLECTVEGTSNPNLYWYRQAAGRGLQLLFYSVGIGQISSEVPQNLSASRPQDRQFILSSKKLLLSDSGFYLCAWSLGTSGAGDTQYFGPGTRLTVL.